This section outlines one T cell receptor (beta chain) sequence together with its context. Its antigen is not identified. A read error may be the cause here, since a much bigger clone is one base away. This specimen belongs to a study of T cells after yellow fever vaccination. On the study more broadly: Fractions of low cell number were prepared using SMART-Seq v4 Ultra Low Input.

Germline V gene lookup returns CDR1 SQVTM and CDR2 ANQGSEA. Trimming left V 8 bases short and J 4 bases short, with 23 bases between. The CDR3 consists of 15 residues. TCRdb recomputed calls from the 5' RACE reads with MiXCR, one row per CDR3 protein. The sample shows roughly 50,000 distinct CDR3 sequences, about 7.4% of them seen only once. Study observations and caveats: Weaker, the secondary response had a peak occurring faster, on day 5 versus 15.

The sequence derives from a man younger than 35 who received the YFV17D yellow fever vaccine. The source material was CD8+ T cells sorted from PBMCs, sampled roughly 14 days after the first yellow fever vaccination. This sequence joins TRBV29-1 and TRBJ1-2; D is uncertain. The CDR3 nucleotides are TGCAGCATTCACTCCTTGGACCCAACTATCTATGGCTACACCTTC. It encodes CSIHSLDPTIYGYTF.